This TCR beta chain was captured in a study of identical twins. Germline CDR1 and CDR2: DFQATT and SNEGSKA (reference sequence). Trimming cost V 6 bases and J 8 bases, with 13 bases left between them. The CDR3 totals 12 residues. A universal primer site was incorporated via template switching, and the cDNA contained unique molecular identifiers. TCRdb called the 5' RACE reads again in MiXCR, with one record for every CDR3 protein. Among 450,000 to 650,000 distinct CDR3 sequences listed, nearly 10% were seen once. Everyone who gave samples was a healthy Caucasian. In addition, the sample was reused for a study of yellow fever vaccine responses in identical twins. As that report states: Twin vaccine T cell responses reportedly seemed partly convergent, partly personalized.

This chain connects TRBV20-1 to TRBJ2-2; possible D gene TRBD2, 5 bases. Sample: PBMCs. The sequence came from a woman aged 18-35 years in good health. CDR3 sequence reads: CSALASKGELFF. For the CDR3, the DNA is TGCAGTGCGCTAGCCTCGAAAGGGGAGCTGTTTTTT.